These 19 T cell receptor beta chains were sequenced from one sample in a study of PD-1 blockade in classical Hodgkin lymphoma (dated by TCRdb to 2018 to 2020). Library preparation employed the immunoSEQ multiplex PCR assay. TCRdb mirrors the immuneACCESS table, restricted to in-frame sequences. Some clones are absent from its copies; in checked studies, under half trace to an unresolved V gene, and the reason for the others is unknown. The sample data list about 24,000 clones, and 65% to 80% of these were observed just once. Roughly 8% of the sample is in the top ten clones. The time point label on this specimen signifies: cycle 2 day 1 (C2D1) of nivolumab. Every trial patient had relapsed following autologous stem cell transplantation, and prior brentuximab vedotin exposure was what differed among cohorts A, B and C. Specimen: peripheral blood mononuclear cells (PBMCs), collected before the second cycle of nivolumab. These receptors were collected from a human donor with classical Hodgkin lymphoma.

The chain recombines TRBV11-3 with TRBJ2-3; D perhaps matches TRBD2 (7 bases). With 3 bases removed from V and 8 bases from J, the gap between germline ends came to 12 bases. The CDR3 loop spans 13 amino acids. In germline, CDR1 is SGHNT, CDR2 YENEEA. CDR3 sequence reads: CASSFEGGATQYF. CDR3 DNA: TGTGCCAGCAGCTTTGAGGGGGGGGCTACGCAGTATTTT.

The V call is TRBV6-1, the J call TRBJ1-6; D is unresolved. Germline assignment: CDR1 MNHNS and CDR2 SASEGT. The CDR3 spans 14 residues. V gave up 3 bases and J gave up 7 bases, with 10 bases separating them. CDR3 loop: CASSDRPINSPLHF. CDR3 DNA: TGTGCCAGCAGTGACAGGCCGATCAATTCACCCCTCCACTTT.

This clone came up once. The V gene is TRBV19, the J gene TRBJ2-1; weak D call: TRBD2 (6 bases). Germline assignment: CDR1 LNHDA and CDR2 SQIVND (reference sequence). V gave up 3 bases and J gave up 8 bases, with 11 bases separating them. The CDR3 covers 13 residues. CDR3 residues: CASSMGWGDEQFF. The CDR3 DNA is TGTGCCAGTAGTATGGGGTGGGGGGATGAGCAGTTCTTC.

The CDR3, as DNA: TGTGCCAGCAGTAAAGACAGGGAGGTTCCCTACGAGCAGTACTTC. Protein product: CASSKDREVPYEQYF. This sequence joins TRBV7-9 and TRBJ2-7; the D gene is possibly TRBD1 (7 bases). The CDR3 sequence is 15 residues long. Trimming pared 6 bases from V and 2 bases from J, leaving 17 bases between. CDR1 is SEHNR and CDR2 is FQNEAQ in the germline V gene (reference sequence).

This chain joins TRBV15 and TRBJ1-2, with D possibly matching TRBD1 (6 bases). Per the germline V gene, CDR1 is LNHNV and CDR2 is YYDKDF (reference sequence). CDR3 length: 14 residues. V lost 3 bases, J lost 0 bases, and 8 bases lay in between. The CDR3 DNA follows: TGTGCCACCAGCAGGGACAGATCTAACTATGGCTACACCTTC. It yields the protein CATSRDRSNYGYTF.

The chain links TRBV2 to TRBJ1-1; TRBD1 matches at 7 bases. This CDR3 has 13 amino acids. Germline lookup yields CDR1 SNHLY and CDR2 FYNNEI. Unmatched junction bases numbered 2, after V lost 3 bases and J lost 4 bases. DNA for the CDR3: TGTGCCAGCAGTGATTACAGGGGCACTGAAGCTTTCTTT. It codes for CASSDYRGTEAFF.

Comment on this clone: The junction departs from the called germline gene at one end, perhaps through a read error. V usage is TRBV7-9 and J usage is TRBJ1-5; D possibly corresponds to TRBD1 (6 bases). Germline lookup yields CDR1 SEHNR and CDR2 FQNEAQ (reference sequence). The CDR3 length is 15 residues. In DNA form, the CDR3 reads TGTGCCAGCAGCTTAACGGGGGCAGGGGATCAGCCCCAGCAGTTT. It translates to CASSLTGAGDQPQQF.

The chain has TRBV2 and TRBJ1-5; no clear D gene. The germline V and J ends were trimmed by 4 bases and 3 bases, with 7 bases remaining between them. Germline lookup yields CDR1 SNHLY and CDR2 FYNNEI. The CDR3 covers 13 residues. In nucleotides, the CDR3 is TGTGCCAGCAGTGTAGGGTACAATCAGCCCCAGCATTTT. Its protein product is CASSVGYNQPQHF.

In this sample, this clone turned up once. This rearrangement joins TRBV21-1 to TRBJ2-5; the table's D gene call, TRBD2, was not cross checked with the DNA. TRBV21-1 is given as a pseudogene. The CDR3 runs to 22 residues. The CDR3 protein is CASTKDRGGTGCKGSAQETQYF. DNA of the CDR3: TGTGCCAGCACCAAAGACCGTGGGGGGACGGGTTGCAAAGGGTCCGCTCAAGAGACCCAGTACTTC.

This clone was detected a few times. The chain combines TRBV29-1 with TRBJ1-2; 7 bases are shared with TRBD1. Looked up from germline, CDR1 is SQVTM and CDR2 is ANQGSEA. Trimming cost V 4 bases and J 7 bases; bases outside gene matches: 6. This CDR3 has 12 amino acids. The CDR3 sequence is CSVGTGESGYTF. The DNA for the CDR3 is TGCAGCGTTGGAACAGGGGAGAGTGGCTACACCTTC. Full variable domain (rest looked up from reference TRBV29-1 and TRBJ1-2): SAVISQKPSRDICQRGTSLTIQCQVDSQVTMMFWYRQQPGQSLTLIATANQGSEATYESGFVIDKFPISRPNLTFSTLTVSNMSPEDSSIYLCSVGTGESGYTFGSGTRLTVV.

This rearrangement joins TRBV5-4 to TRBJ2-5, with 8 positions matching TRBD2. CDR1 SGHNT and CDR2 YYREEE come from the germline V gene (reference sequence). The CDR3 extends over 16 amino acids. V was clipped by 0 bases and J by 3 bases; unmatched bases: 7. The CDR3: CASSLEAGGPEETQYF. The DNA of the CDR3 is TGTGCCAGCAGCTTGGAGGCGGGAGGCCCCGAAGAGACCCAGTACTTC.

The chain recombines TRBV6-6 with TRBJ2-3; D gene ambiguous. There are 13 residues in the CDR3. V lost 2 bases, J lost 0 bases, and 3 bases lay in between. Germline assignment: CDR1 MNHNY and CDR2 SVGAGI (reference sequence). The CDR3 nucleotides are TGTGCCAGCAGTTACACAAGCACAGATACGCAGTATTTT. Amino acids: CASSYTSTDTQYF.

The chain employs TRBV21-1 and TRBJ2-1; the tabulated D call, TRBD1, remains unverified against the DNA. TRBV21-1 is noted as a pseudogene. CDR3 length: 16 residues. The chain's CDR3 is CASSQHDRATYNEQFF. CDR3 in DNA: TGTGCCAGCAGCCAACACGACAGGGCAACCTACAATGAGCAGTTCTTC.

The CDR3 reads CASSSGWGTEAFF. The CDR3 DNA is TGTGCCAGCAGTTCAGGGTGGGGCACTGAAGCTTTCTTT. The genes are TRBV2 and TRBJ1-1; the D gene is possibly TRBD1 (5 bases). V was cut by 5 bases and J by 4 bases, with 11 bases left in between. The length of the CDR3 is 13 residues. CDR1 is SNHLY and CDR2 is FYNNEI in the germline V gene.

V is TRBV7-2 and J is TRBJ1-2; D might be TRBD1 (6 bases). This CDR3 region has 15 residues. V lost 3 bases, J lost 8 bases, and 19 bases lay in between. Per the germline V gene, CDR1 is SGHTA and CDR2 is FQGNSA. The CDR3: CASSLGPTGHGGYTF. In DNA, the CDR3 is TGTGCCAGCAGCTTGGGCCCTACAGGGCACGGGGGCTACACCTTC.

This chain connects TRBV10-3 to TRBJ2-1; 9 bases fit TRBD2. Trimming took 10 bases from V and 1 from J; bases not matched to a gene: 5. The CDR3 spans 14 residues. Germline lookup yields CDR1 ENHRY and CDR2 SYGVKD. The CDR3 loop is CATKREESYNEQFF. The CDR3 DNA sequence: TGTGCCACTAAGCGGGAGGAATCCTACAATGAGCAGTTCTTC.

This clone was counted a single time. CDR3 protein: CASSRRLAVRGTDTQYF. The CDR3 coding sequence is TGTGCCAGCAGCCGCCGATTAGCGGTTAGGGGCACAGATACGCAGTATTTT. The chain links TRBV7-9 to TRBJ2-3; D possibly corresponds to TRBD2 (6 bases). CDR1 SEHNR and CDR2 FQNEAQ come from the germline V gene (reference sequence). CDR3 size: 17 residues. V lost 5 bases to trimming and J lost 1 base, with 19 bases between them.

By proportion, this clone is medium-sized. The V and J genes are TRBV5-3 and TRBJ1-5, with D unresolved. TRBV5-3 is filed as an ORF, its function uncertain. CDR3 length: 12 residues. Between the trimmed V and J ends, which lost 2 bases and 6 bases, there was a span of 6 bases. The CDR3 loop reads CARSFPSQPQHF. The CDR3 DNA reads as TGTGCCAGAAGCTTCCCAAGTCAGCCCCAGCATTTT.

The chain recombines TRBV5-1 with TRBJ1-6, with TRBD1 identical over 9 bases. CDR3 size: 15 residues. Germline V gives CDR1 SGHRS, CDR2 YFSETQ. V lost 0 bases, J lost 9 bases, and 4 bases stayed unmatched. CDR3 nucleotides: TGCGCCAGCAGCTTGGCCGGGACAGGGACTTCACCCCTCCACTTT. Residues: CASSLAGTGTSPLHF.